This entry describes one TCR beta chain. The data stem from a study of blood T cell repertoires in COVID-19. Across the whole study: Sources were T cells, B-cell-depleted T cells, or PBMCs; the material itself was cDNA or gDNA.

The CDR3 has 15 residues. The V gene end was trimmed by 0 bases and the J gene end by 4 bases; junction bases not matched to a gene: 4. The germline V gene encodes CDR1 SGHNT and CDR2 YENEEA. In the original analysis: Quantification of nucleated cells was approximated via reference gene primer amplification. TCRdb's table, derived via immunoSEQ multiplex PCR, lists solely in-frame clones and lacks some. V and J calls plus clone size are reproduced from that table; the DNA served to infer D and trimming. The sample holds some 290,000 clones; around 83% are singletons and the top ten take 3.6%. This chain joins TRBV11-3 and TRBJ2-3; 7 bases match TRBD1. Sequenced material: peripheral blood. The source is a man between 18 and 35 years old with active or convalescent COVID-19. CDR3 in DNA: TGTGCCAGCAGCTTAGAAGACAGGGTCGCAGATACGCAGTATTTT. Translated: CASSLEDRVADTQYF.